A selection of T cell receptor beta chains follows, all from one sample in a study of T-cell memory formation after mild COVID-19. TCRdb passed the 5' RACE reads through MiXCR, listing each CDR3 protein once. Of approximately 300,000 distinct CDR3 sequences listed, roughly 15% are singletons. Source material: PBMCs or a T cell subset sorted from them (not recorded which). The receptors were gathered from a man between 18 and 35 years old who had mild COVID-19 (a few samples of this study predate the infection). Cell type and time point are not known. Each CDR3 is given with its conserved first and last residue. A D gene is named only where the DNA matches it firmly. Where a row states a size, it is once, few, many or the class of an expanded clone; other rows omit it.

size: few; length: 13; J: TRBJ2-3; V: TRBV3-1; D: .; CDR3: CASRNSGGDTQYF; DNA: TGTGCCAGCAGAAACTCTGGAGGGGATACGCAGTATTTT
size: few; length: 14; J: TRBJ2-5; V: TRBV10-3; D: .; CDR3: CAISESTLKETQYF; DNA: TGTGCCATCAGTGAGTCGACACTTAAGGAGACCCAGTACTTC
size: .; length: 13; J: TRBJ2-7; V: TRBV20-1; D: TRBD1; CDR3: CSANRDRGMVQYF; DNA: TGCAGTGCGAACCGGGACAGGGGTATGGTGCAGTACTTC
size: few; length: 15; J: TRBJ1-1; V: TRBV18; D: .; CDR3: CASSPSAEMNTEAFF; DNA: TGTGCCAGCTCACCATCGGCGGAAATGAACACTGAAGCTTTCTTT
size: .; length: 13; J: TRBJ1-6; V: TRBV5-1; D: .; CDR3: CASSSDGDSPLHF; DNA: TGCGCCAGCAGCTCGGACGGCGATTCACCCCTCCACTTT
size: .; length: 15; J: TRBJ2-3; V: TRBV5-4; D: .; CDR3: CASSLSPRDTDTQYF; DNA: TGTGCCAGCAGCTTGTCACCGAGGGACACAGATACGCAGTATTTT
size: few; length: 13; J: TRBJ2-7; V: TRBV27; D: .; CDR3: CATSGPGPYEQYF; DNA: TGTGCCACCTCGGGACCCGGGCCCTACGAGCAGTACTTC
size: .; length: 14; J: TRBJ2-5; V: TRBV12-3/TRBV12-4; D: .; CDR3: CASRGQGHQETQYF; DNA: TGTGCCAGCAGGGGCCAGGGGCACCAAGAGACCCAGTACTTC
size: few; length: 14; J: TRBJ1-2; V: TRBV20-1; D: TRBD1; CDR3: CSAFPQGADYGYTF; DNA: TGCAGTGCCTTTCCTCAGGGGGCAGACTATGGCTACACCTTC
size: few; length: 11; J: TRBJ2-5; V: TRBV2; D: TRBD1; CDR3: CASDREETQYF; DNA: TGTGCCAGCGACAGGGAGGAGACCCAGTACTTC
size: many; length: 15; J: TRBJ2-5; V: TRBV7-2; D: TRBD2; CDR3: CASSFLAGGQETQYF; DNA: TGTGCCAGCAGCTTCCTAGCGGGGGGGCAAGAGACCCAGTACTTC
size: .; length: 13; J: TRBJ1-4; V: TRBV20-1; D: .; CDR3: CSARRQGDEKLFF; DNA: TGCAGTGCTAGAAGGCAGGGAGATGAAAAACTGTTTTTT
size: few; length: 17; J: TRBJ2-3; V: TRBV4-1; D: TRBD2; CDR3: CASSPVGGGANTDTQYF; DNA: TGCGCCAGCAGCCCGGTCGGCGGGGGGGCGAACACAGATACGCAGTATTTT
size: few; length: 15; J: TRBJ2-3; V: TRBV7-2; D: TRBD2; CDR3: CASSQTLAGSHTQYF; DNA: TGTGCCAGCAGCCAAACCCTAGCGGGGTCACATACGCAGTATTTT
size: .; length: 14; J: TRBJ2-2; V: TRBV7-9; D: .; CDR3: CASSARQSPGELFF; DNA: TGTGCCAGCAGCGCTCGACAGAGCCCCGGGGAGCTGTTTTTT
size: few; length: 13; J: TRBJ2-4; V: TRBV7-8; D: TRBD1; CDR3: CASSPTTDRVQYF; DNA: TGTGCCAGCAGCCCGACCACTGACAGGGTCCAGTACTTC
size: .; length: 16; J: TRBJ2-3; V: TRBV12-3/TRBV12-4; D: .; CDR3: CASTMSRGTSTDTQYF; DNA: TGTGCCAGCACCATGTCCCGCGGGACTAGCACAGATACGCAGTATTTT
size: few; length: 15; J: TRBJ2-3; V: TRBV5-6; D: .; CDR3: CASSSTGIWTDTQYF; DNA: TGTGCCAGCAGCTCTACAGGGATATGGACAGATACGCAGTATTTT
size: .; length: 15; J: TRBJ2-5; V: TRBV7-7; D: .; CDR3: CASSLAPGPQETQYF; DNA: TGTGCTAGCAGCTTAGCGCCAGGGCCCCAAGAGACCCAGTACTTC
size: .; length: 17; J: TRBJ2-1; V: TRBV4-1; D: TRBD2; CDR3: CASSHDPTSGDYNEQFF; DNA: TGCGCCAGCAGCCATGACCCGACTAGCGGAGATTACAATGAGCAGTTCTTC
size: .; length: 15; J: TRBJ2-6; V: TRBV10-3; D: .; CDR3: CAISEEGAGANVLTF; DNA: TGTGCCATCAGTGAGGAGGGGGCTGGGGCCAACGTCCTGACTTTC
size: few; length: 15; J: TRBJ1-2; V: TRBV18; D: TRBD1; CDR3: CASSQGQGAYYGYTF; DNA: TGTGCCAGCTCCCAAGGACAGGGGGCGTACTATGGCTACACCTTC
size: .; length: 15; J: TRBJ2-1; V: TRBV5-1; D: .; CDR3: CASSWGAGAYNGQFF; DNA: TGCGCCAGCAGCTGGGGGGCGGGGGCCTACAATGGGCAGTTCTTC
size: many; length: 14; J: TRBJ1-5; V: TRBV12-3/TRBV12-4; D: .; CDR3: CASRARLGNQPQHF; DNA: TGTGCCAGCAGGGCCAGATTGGGCAATCAGCCCCAGCATTTT
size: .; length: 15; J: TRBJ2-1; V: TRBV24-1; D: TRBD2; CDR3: CATSGGLAAYNEQFF; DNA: TGTGCCACCAGCGGAGGACTAGCGGCCTACAATGAGCAGTTCTTC
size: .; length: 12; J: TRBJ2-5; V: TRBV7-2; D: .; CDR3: CASSPYLETQYF; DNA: TGTGCCAGCAGCCCCTACCTAGAGACCCAGTACTTC
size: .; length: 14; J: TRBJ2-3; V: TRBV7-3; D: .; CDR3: CDSSFGQHTDTQYF; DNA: TGTGACAGCAGCTTCGGGCAGCACACAGATACGCAGTATTTT
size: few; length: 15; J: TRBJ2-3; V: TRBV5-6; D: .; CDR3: CASSSGTAALDTQYF; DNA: TGTGCCAGCAGTTCCGGGACGGCGGCCCTAGATACGCAGTATTTT
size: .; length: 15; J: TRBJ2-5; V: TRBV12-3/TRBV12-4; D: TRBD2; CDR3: CASTVGSGGSETQYF; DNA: TGTGCCAGCACTGTGGGTAGCGGGGGGTCGGAGACCCAGTACTTC